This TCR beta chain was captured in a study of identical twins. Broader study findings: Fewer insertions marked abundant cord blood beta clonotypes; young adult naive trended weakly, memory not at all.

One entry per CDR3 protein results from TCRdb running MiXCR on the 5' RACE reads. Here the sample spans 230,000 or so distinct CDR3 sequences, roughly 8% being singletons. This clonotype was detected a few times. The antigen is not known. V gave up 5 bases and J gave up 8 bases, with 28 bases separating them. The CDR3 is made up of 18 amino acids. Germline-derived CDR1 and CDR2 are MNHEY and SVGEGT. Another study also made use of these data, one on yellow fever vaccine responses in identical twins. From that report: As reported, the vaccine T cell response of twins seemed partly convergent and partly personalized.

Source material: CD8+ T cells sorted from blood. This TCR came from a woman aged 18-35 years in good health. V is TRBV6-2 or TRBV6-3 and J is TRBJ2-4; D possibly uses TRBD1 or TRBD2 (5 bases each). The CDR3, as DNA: TGTGCCAGCAGTCCCTCCGGGACCGAACCCTCTCCCGCGGACATTCAGTACTTC. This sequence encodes CASSPSGTEPSPADIQYF.